Below are 21 T cell receptor beta chains sequenced from a single sample in a study of shared clonotypes between healthy human individuals. Assay used: immunoSEQ multiplex PCR; TCRdb lists only in-frame clones, some missing. Of about 640,000 clones in the sample, about three quarters are singletons; the top ten hold approximately 1.8%. Sequencing input: memory CD4+ T cells sorted from blood. Regarding subset: CD45RA-negative fraction. All receptors come from a woman under 40 in good health.

The chain is built from TRBV5-4 and TRBJ2-3, with 7 bases lining up with TRBD2. V lost 7 bases, J lost 1 base, and 3 bases stayed unmatched. The germline V gene has CDR1 SGHNT and CDR2 YYREEE (reference sequence). The CDR3 totals 13 residues. The CDR3 region has the DNA TGTGCCAGCCGACTAGCCGGCACAGATACGCAGTATTTT. Protein: CASRLAGTDTQYF.

The chain is built from TRBV28 and TRBJ2-4; the D call may be TRBD1 or TRBD2 (7 bases each). The germline V and J ends were trimmed by 8 bases and 6 bases, with 20 bases remaining between them. Germline CDR1 and CDR2: MDHEN and SYDVKM. The CDR3 runs 15 residues. CDR3 in DNA: TGTGCCAGCCCGAAGACAGGGAGGGACGGAAACATTCAGTACTTC. It codes for CASPKTGRDGNIQYF.

This clone was counted a few times. The CDR3 DNA follows: TGTGCCACCTTTGATCTAGCGGGGCCGGCGGATACGCAGTATTTT. Translation: CATFDLAGPADTQYF. The chain carries TRBV15 and TRBJ2-3; 9 nucleotides align to TRBD2. The CDR3 runs 15 residues. Germline trimming cut 8 bases from V and 6 bases from J; bases unmatched to any gene: 12. Germline V gene lookup returns CDR1 LNHNV and CDR2 YYDKDF (reference sequence).

Comments on this clone: The sample has other DNA sequences that encode this CDR3 too. The chain is built from TRBV28 and TRBJ2-6, with no clear D. CDR1 and CDR2 (germline): MDHEN, SYDVKM. The CDR3 length is 15 residues. The germline V and J ends were trimmed by 0 bases and 4 bases, with 7 bases remaining between them. This chain's CDR3 is CASSLWTTGANVLTF. Here the CDR3 DNA reads TGTGCCAGCAGTTTATGGACGACCGGGGCCAACGTCCTGACTTTC.

There are a few counts of this clone. The chain is built from TRBV7-9 and TRBJ2-4; D is unclear. CDR1 is SEHNR, CDR2 FQNEAQ, per germline (reference sequence). The V end lost 5 bases, the J end lost 2 bases, and 13 bases lay between the germline ends. The CDR3 length is 15 residues. The CDR3 loop is CASSDRLATKNIQYF. The CDR3 bases are TGTGCCAGCAGCGACCGGTTGGCGACCAAAAACATTCAGTACTTC. Filled out from reference TRBV7-9 and TRBJ2-4, the complete variable domain reads DTGVSQNPRHKITKRGQNVTFRCDPISEHNRLYWYRQTLGQGPEFLTYFQNEAQLEKSRLLSDRFSAERPKGSFSTLEIQRTEQGDSAMYLCASSDRLATKNIQYFGAGTRLSVL.

This clone has more than one count but fewer than ten. Other DNA variants within this sample encode the same CDR3. The rearrangement links TRBV5-1 to TRBJ2-3, with 10 positions matching TRBD1. V shed 2 bases and J 4 bases; nucleotides not matched to a gene: 4. The CDR3 runs to 15 residues. The V gene's germline CDR1 is SGHRS and CDR2 YFSETQ. The CDR3 is CASSLRGQGSDTQYF. The DNA for the CDR3 is TGCGCCAGCAGCTTAAGGGGACAGGGGTCAGATACGCAGTATTTT. Combining the CDR3 with reference TRBV5-1 and TRBJ2-3 gives the whole variable domain KAGVTQTPRYLIKTRGQQVTLSCSPISGHRSVSWYQQTPGQGLQFLFEYFSETQRNKGNFPGRFSGRQFSNSRSEMNVSTLELGDSALYLCASSLRGQGSDTQYFGPGTRLTVL.

The J gene is TRBJ2-7, the V gene TRBV10-3; D may correspond to TRBD1 or TRBD2 (5 bases each). There are 15 residues in the CDR3. In germline, CDR1 is ENHRY, CDR2 SYGVKD. The V gene lost 6 bases and the J gene lost 0 bases, with 15 bases spanning the gap. The CDR3 coding sequence is TGTGCCATCAGAACCCGGGACCGTCTCTCCTACGAGCAGTACTTC. Translating it yields CAIRTRDRLSYEQYF.

V gene TRBV7-8 combines with J gene TRBJ1-1; TRBD1 might be the D (5 bases). Germline assignment: CDR1 SGHVS and CDR2 FQNEAQ. CDR3 length equals 13 residues. Trimming took off 8 bases at V and 2 bases at J, with 12 bases between the two ends. The CDR3 sequence: CASVQVGNTEAFF. Here the CDR3 DNA reads TGTGCCAGCGTACAGGTGGGAAACACTGAAGCTTTCTTT.

This clone was observed at least ten times. Other nucleotide sequences from this sample produce the same CDR3. The chain combines TRBV18 with TRBJ2-3; D not certain. Trimming stripped 6 bases from V and 0 bases from J, with 7 bases between. Germline loops: CDR1 KGHSH, CDR2 LQKENI. The CDR3 extends over 13 amino acids. In DNA form, the CDR3 reads TGTGCCAGCTCTCGAGCTAGCACAGATACGCAGTATTTT. It yields the protein CASSRASTDTQYF.

This clone was seen a single time. This sequence joins TRBV28 and TRBJ2-6; D gene uncertain. The CDR3 consists of 14 residues. V was trimmed by 6 bases and J by 3 bases, leaving 9 bases between them. The germline CDR1 and CDR2 sequences are MDHEN and SYDVKM. In DNA form, the CDR3 reads TGTGCCAGCAGGGCCCGTAGTGGGGCCAACGTCCTGACTTTC. Protein product: CASRARSGANVLTF.

The rearrangement uses TRBV5-1 and TRBJ2-7; possibly TRBD1 for D (5 bases). CDR1 is SGHRS, CDR2 YFSETQ, per germline. This CDR3 comprises 13 residues. V was cut by 4 bases and J by 7 bases, with 15 bases left in between. The DNA for the CDR3 is TGCGCCAGCAGCGCCGACAGCCGTACGGAGCAGTACTTC. This gives the protein CASSADSRTEQYF.

CDR3 protein: CASSPGHGTGELFF. The CDR3 coding sequence is TGCGCCAGCAGCCCGGGACATGGCACCGGGGAGCTGTTTTTT. The J gene is TRBJ2-2, the V gene TRBV5-1; maybe TRBD1 (6 bases). Germline V gives CDR1 SGHRS, CDR2 YFSETQ. V was trimmed by 4 bases and J by 4 bases, leaving 11 bases between them. The CDR3 has 14 amino acids.

The V gene is TRBV18, the J gene TRBJ2-1; D is possibly TRBD1 (6 bases). The V gene lost 1 base and the J gene lost 2 bases, with 15 bases spanning the gap. CDR3 length: 17 amino acids. The germline CDR1 and CDR2 sequences are KGHSH and LQKENI. CDR3 sequence: CASSPRGTPATYNEQFF. Here the CDR3 DNA reads TGTGCCAGCTCACCACGGGGGACACCCGCCACCTACAATGAGCAGTTCTTC. The whole variable domain, filled in from reference TRBV18 and TRBJ2-1, reads NAGVMQNPRHLVRRRGQEARLRCSPMKGHSHVYWYRQLPEEGLKFMVYLQKENIIDESGMPKERFSAEFPKEGPSILRIQQVVRGDSAAYFCASSPRGTPATYNEQFFGPGTRLTVL.

This clone was picked up one time. The rearrangement uses TRBV19 and TRBJ2-7; possibly TRBD2 for D (5 bases). The germline CDR1 and CDR2 sequences are LNHDA and SQIVND (reference sequence). Trimming removed 2 bases from V and 4 bases from J, with 12 bases in between. There are 14 residues in the CDR3. In nucleotides, the CDR3 is TGTGCCAGTAGTATACGAGAGGGAGAATACGAGCAGTACTTC. It specifies CASSIREGEYEQYF.

The rearrangement joins TRBV7-2 to TRBJ2-2; D gene uncertain. The germline CDR1 and CDR2 sequences are SGHTA and FQGNSA. Trimming pared 4 bases from V and 2 bases from J, leaving 17 bases between. This CDR3 comprises 17 residues. CDR3 residues: CASSSQPAFDNTGELFF. CDR3 DNA sequence: TGTGCCAGCAGCTCCCAACCGGCTTTCGACAACACCGGGGAGCTGTTTTTT.

The sample holds a few counts of this clone. The gene calls are TRBV5-5 and TRBJ2-7; 12 bases match TRBD2. With 4 bases clipped from V and 6 bases from J, the junction kept 8 bases outside the gene matches. Looked up from germline, CDR1 is SGHKS and CDR2 is YYEKEE (reference sequence). The CDR3 length is 15 residues. The CDR3 DNA follows: TGTGCCAGCAGCACGCCGACTAGCGGGAGCTCCGAGCAGTACTTC. Residues: CASSTPTSGSSEQYF.

The gene calls are TRBV27 and TRBJ2-7; D ambiguous. Germline V gene data show CDR1 as MNHEY and CDR2 as SMNVEV (reference sequence). The V end was cut by 4 bases, the J end by 3 bases, with 13 bases between. The CDR3 is 14 residues long. The CDR3 region has the DNA TGTGCCAGCAGTTCCTACGTAGGTGGCTACGAGCAGTACTTC. It translates to CASSSYVGGYEQYF.

In DNA form, the CDR3 reads TGTGCCAGCAGTCTTGGACGAGACAATGAGCAGTTCTTC. Translation: CASSLGRDNEQFF. V is TRBV7-3 and J is TRBJ2-1; D is uncertain. Per the germline V gene, CDR1 is SGHTA and CDR2 is FQGTGA. Trimming removed 6 bases at V and 5 bases at J, with 11 bases between. This CDR3 is 13 amino acids long. Complete variable domain (other parts from reference TRBV7-3 and TRBJ2-1): GAGVSQTPSNKVTEKGKYVELRCDPISGHTALYWYRQSLGQGPEFLIYFQGTGAADDSGLPNDRFFAVRPEGSVSTLKIQRTERGDSAVYLCASSLGRDNEQFFGPGTRLTVL.

CDR3 region: CASSEGGPYEQYF. The CDR3 coding sequence is TGTGCCAGCAGTGAGGGGGGACCCTACGAGCAGTACTTC. The J gene is TRBJ2-5, the V gene TRBV25-1; possible D gene TRBD2, 6 bases. The J call may be mistaken, given a closer DNA end match to TRBJ2-7. This CDR3 comprises 13 residues. Germline-derived CDR1 and CDR2 are MGHDK and SYGVNS.

The chain uses TRBV18 and TRBJ2-7; 7 bases match TRBD1. CDR1 and CDR2 (germline): KGHSH, LQKENI. The CDR3 has 12 amino acids. Trimming cost V 3 bases and J 7 bases; bases outside gene matches: 3. For the CDR3, the DNA is TGTGCCAGCTCACCGACAGGGTCGGAGCAGTACTTC. Amino acid sequence: CASSPTGSEQYF. The whole variable domain, remainder taken from reference TRBV18 and TRBJ2-7, is NAGVMQNPRHLVRRRGQEARLRCSPMKGHSHVYWYRQLPEEGLKFMVYLQKENIIDESGMPKERFSAEFPKEGPSILRIQQVVRGDSAAYFCASSPTGSEQYFGPGTRLTVT.

V usage is TRBV5-4 and J usage is TRBJ2-5; weak D call: TRBD2 (6 bases). Per the germline V gene, CDR1 is SGHNT and CDR2 is YYREEE (reference sequence). This CDR3 spans 14 amino acids. V lost 4 bases, J lost 2 bases, and 12 bases lay in between. CDR3 sequence (DNA): TGTGCCAGCAGCGCCTCTAGCGTTCAAGAGACCCAGTACTTC. Its translation: CASSASSVQETQYF.